Presented here are 18 T cell receptor beta chains from one specimen sequenced in a study of shared T cell receptors in the human thymus (dated by TCRdb to about 2021). The library came from the immunoSEQ multiplex PCR assay. In TCRdb, the immuneACCESS table is reduced to in-frame sequences with V and J assigned. These tables do not hold every clone; where another copy was compared, an unresolved V gene accounts for under half, and the others remain unexplained. The sample profile shows 72,000 or so clones; about 95% of them were found once. The ten largest clonotypes hold less than 0.04% of the sample. The sample consisted of thymocytes. These receptors came from a human donor.

The V and J genes are TRBV4-2 and TRBJ2-5; no definite D call. Trimming pared 1 base from V and 1 base from J, leaving 13 bases between. There are 16 residues in the CDR3. The germline V gene has CDR1 LGHNA and CDR2 YNFKEQ. The CDR3 sequence is CASSQVRAGFQETQYF. Written as DNA, the CDR3 is TGTGCCAGCAGCCAAGTTCGGGCCGGTTTCCAAGAGACCCAGTACTTC.

The V gene is TRBV7-8, the J gene TRBJ1-5; unclear D gene. The CDR3 covers 14 residues. Trimming shortened V by 5 bases and J by 4 bases, and 12 bases separated the two germline ends. Germline CDR1 is SGHVS and CDR2 is FQNEAQ. CDR3 amino acids: CASSLKSENQPQHF. CDR3 in DNA: TGTGCCAGCAGCCTAAAATCCGAAAATCAGCCCCAGCATTTT.

The count of this clone is one. The gene calls are TRBV5-1 and TRBJ2-1; 7 nucleotides agree with TRBD1. J gave up 5 bases and V 4 bases, and 9 bases lay outside the gene matches. This CDR3 contains 15 residues. Germline CDR1 reads SGHRS; CDR2 reads YFSETQ. CDR3 sequence: CASSQGQDLNNEQFF. The CDR3 nucleotides are TGCGCCAGCAGCCAAGGACAGGATCTTAACAATGAGCAGTTCTTC.

Details on this clone: The conserved phenylalanine or tryptophan is not found at the CDR3 terminus, so this likely reflects a read error. The limits of the CDR3 on the DNA are not certain, so only TCRdb's listed CDR3 is given. The V gene is TRBV14, the J gene TRBJ1-1; the tabulated D call, TRBD1, remains unverified against the DNA. CDR1 and CDR2 (germline): SGHDN, FVKESK. The CDR3 is made up of 13 amino acids, end residues included. This CDR3 reads CASSQDRQGARQI.

The chain carries TRBV5-4 and TRBJ2-7; perhaps TRBD2 as D (5 bases). From germline, CDR1 is SGHNT and CDR2 YYREEE (reference sequence). The CDR3 sequence is 16 residues long. Trimming left V 0 bases short and J 0 bases short, with 13 bases between. The CDR3 here is CASSLGISGSSYEQYF. DNA of the CDR3: TGTGCCAGCAGCTTGGGTATAAGTGGGAGCTCCTACGAGCAGTACTTC.

The chain uses TRBV7-5 and TRBJ1-6; TRBD1 was called by the table and not checked on the DNA. TRBV7-5 is reported as a pseudogene. This CDR3 comprises 24 residues. CDR3 loop: CARSSDRGQTGTLGVSSYNSPLHF. CDR3 nucleotide sequence: TGTGCCAGAAGCTCGGATAGAGGACAGACCGGAACTCTAGGTGTCTCCTCCTATAATTCACCCCTCCACTTT.

The V gene is TRBV6-6, the J gene TRBJ2-3; 9 bases are shared with TRBD1. V was pared by 4 bases and J by 2 bases, with 7 bases of the junction left unmatched. The CDR3 runs to 16 residues. Germline values: CDR1 MNHNY, CDR2 SVGAGI (reference sequence). CDR3 residues: CASSSSGTGITDTQYF. The CDR3 bases are TGTGCCAGCAGTTCCTCCGGGACAGGGATCACAGATACGCAGTATTTT.

This clone has just one count. V is TRBV28 and J is TRBJ2-5; the D gene could be TRBD1 or TRBD2 (6 bases each). Deletions cut 2 bases from V and 5 bases from J, with 12 bases between. CDR3 length: 14 residues. Germline loops: CDR1 MDHEN, CDR2 SYDVKM. The CDR3 region is CASSLVSGAETQYF. CDR3 coding DNA: TGTGCCAGCAGTTTAGTCTCGGGGGCGGAGACCCAGTACTTC.

This chain joins TRBV30 and TRBJ1-5, with a tentative D call TRBD1 (5 bases). The CDR3 is 14 residues long. Trimming shortened V by 4 bases and J by 0 bases, and 10 bases separated the two germline ends. CDR1 GTSNPN and CDR2 SVGIG come from the germline V gene (reference sequence). The CDR3 loop reads CAWNQGPSNQPQHF. For the CDR3, the DNA is TGTGCCTGGAATCAGGGACCTAGCAATCAGCCCCAGCATTTT.

The rearrangement links TRBV12-5 to TRBJ2-2; TRBD1 might be the D (8 bases). The CDR3 spans 17 residues. From germline, CDR1 is LGHNT and CDR2 FRNRAP. The V gene lost 4 bases and the J gene lost 7 bases, with 22 bases spanning the gap. CDR3 sequence reads: CASGSRNTGGASGELFF. The CDR3 DNA reads TGTGCTAGTGGTTCCCGAAACACAGGGGGGGCTAGCGGGGAGCTGTTTTTT.

The chain employs TRBV4-1 and TRBJ2-7; tentative D call: TRBD2 (5 bases). CDR3 size: 14 residues. Per germline, CDR1 MGHRA and CDR2 YSYEKL. V was shortened by 1 base and J by 6 bases, with 13 bases between the two germline ends. DNA for the CDR3: TGCGCCAGCAGCCAAGCTCCTCAAGGGAGCGAGCAGTACTTC. Residues: CASSQAPQGSEQYF.

This chain links TRBV12-5 with TRBJ1-4; no definite D call. The V and J ends lost 7 bases and 4 bases respectively, with 16 bases between them. This CDR3 comprises 15 residues. The germline V gene has CDR1 LGHNT and CDR2 FRNRAP. The CDR3 loop is CASEGRGVNNEKLFF. Here the CDR3 DNA reads TGTGCTAGTGAGGGAAGAGGAGTAAATAATGAAAAACTGTTTTTT.

The chain joins TRBV7-2 to TRBJ2-7; D perhaps matches TRBD2 (5 bases). Between the trimmed V and J ends, which lost 4 bases and 3 bases, there was a span of 13 bases. This CDR3 has 14 residues. Per germline, CDR1 SGHTA and CDR2 FQGNSA. The CDR3 coding sequence is TGTGCCAGCAGCTCCCCCCGACGGGGCTACGAGCAGTACTTC. It encodes CASSSPRRGYEQYF.

The chain has TRBV10-3 and TRBJ1-1; no clear D gene. Trimming took 4 bases from V and 0 from J, leaving 9 bases between them. The germline gives CDR1 ENHRY, CDR2 SYGVKD. CDR3 length: 14 amino acids. DNA of the CDR3: TGTGCCATCAGTGGGGCAGGACTGAACACTGAAGCTTTCTTT. It encodes CAISGAGLNTEAFF.

The chain joins TRBV4-3 to TRBJ1-1; D is uncertain. Trimming took 0 bases from V and 1 from J, leaving 6 bases between them. Germline-derived CDR1 and CDR2 are LGHNA and YSLEER. This CDR3 region has 14 residues. The CDR3 spells CASSQDLGNTEAFF. The CDR3 nucleotides read TGCGCCAGCAGCCAAGATCTGGGGAACACTGAAGCTTTCTTT.

The table lists this clone with a few counts. The V gene is TRBV5-6, the J gene TRBJ1-6; a possible D gene is TRBD1 (6 bases). The CDR3 is 15 residues long. Germline lookup yields CDR1 SGHDT and CDR2 YYEEEE. V was trimmed by 4 bases and J by 7 bases, leaving 15 bases between them. The CDR3, as DNA: TGTGCCAGCAGCGGCTACAGGGAAGGAAATTCACCCCTCCACTTT. Amino acids: CASSGYREGNSPLHF.

J is TRBJ2-7 and V is TRBV4-1; tentatively, D is TRBD1 (6 bases). Deletions cut 1 base from V and 1 base from J, with 20 bases between. This CDR3 is built from 18 residues. Germline V gene data show CDR1 as MGHRA and CDR2 as YSYEKL. In DNA, the CDR3 is TGCGCCAGCAGCCAAGTTTCCGCGACAGGCCTAGCATCCTACGAGCAGTACTTC. Its protein product is CASSQVSATGLASYEQYF.

The gene calls are TRBV6-4 and TRBJ1-2; TRBD1 agrees at 9 bases. CDR1 is MRHNA and CDR2 is SNTAGT in the germline V gene. CDR3 length equals 13 residues. The V gene end was trimmed by 6 bases and the J gene end by 8 bases; junction bases not matched to a gene: 7. CDR3 sequence reads: CASRDTGGKGYTF. In DNA form, the CDR3 reads TGTGCCAGCAGAGACACAGGGGGCAAGGGCTACACCTTC.